The 9 T cell receptor beta chains given below trace back to one sample, sequenced in a study of vaccination and CD4 T cells after COVID-19 (dated 2022 in TCRdb). Receptors were amplified or captured by PCR. Sequenced using an Illumina iSeq 100. DNA from cultured CD4+ T cells underwent TCR sequencing with the Oncomine TCR Beta short-read assay at the Johns Hopkins FTIC core. TCRdb itself trimmed the public reads at Q25 with fastp, ran MiXCR and retained productive beta chains. Each entry is one CDR3 protein sequence, shown with its most common DNA and genes. The sample table holds over 20,000 distinct CDR3 sequences, of which around 42% were seen once. 19% of the sample is taken by the ten largest. These receptors' antigens are unknown. In the paper's terms, the treatment or condition label means: approximately 9-day PBMC culture with coronavirus spike peptide pools or control peptides (ViraFEST assay).

Here the sequenced sample was CD4+ T cells from blood, cultured in vitro, taken before SARS-CoV-2 vaccination. These receptors were taken from a human donor who received a COVID-19 vaccine.

The CDR3 protein is CAWNSGGTRELFF. The DNA of the CDR3 is TGTGCCTGGAACAGCGGGGGGACTAGGGAGCTGTTTTTT. The V gene is TRBV30, the J gene TRBJ2-2, with 9 nucleotides matching TRBD2. The CDR3 has 13 residues. The junction had 6 bases not matched to a gene; V was cut back by 4 bases and J by 9 bases. CDR1 GTSNPN and CDR2 SVGIG come from the germline V gene (reference sequence).

This clonotype appeared a few times. This chain links TRBV6-5 with TRBJ1-4; no definite D call. The germline CDR1 and CDR2 sequences are MNHEY and SVGAGI. Trimming pared 4 bases from V and 2 bases from J, leaving 5 bases between. The CDR3 has 13 amino acids. The CDR3: CASSSGTNEKLFF. In nucleotides, the CDR3 is TGTGCCAGCAGTTCGGGTACTAATGAAAAACTGTTTTTT.

This chain joins TRBV27 and TRBJ2-7, with D maybe TRBD2 (7 bases). Between the trimmed V and J ends, which lost 5 bases and 2 bases, there was a span of 13 bases. Germline CDR1 reads MNHEY; CDR2 reads SMNVEV (reference sequence). The CDR3 has 14 amino acids. The CDR3 loop reads CASSRGARTYEQYF. CDR3 bases: TGTGCCAGCAGTCGGGGGGCGCGAACCTACGAGCAGTACTTC.

The rearrangement links TRBV5-5 to TRBJ1-3; 7 positions match TRBD1. The CDR3 runs to 15 residues. V shed 4 bases, J shed 4 bases, and the junction held 8 bases outside the gene matches. Germline CDR1 is SGHKS and CDR2 is YYEKEE (reference sequence). The CDR3: CASSQQGLEGNTIYF. The CDR3 nucleotides read TGTGCCAGCAGCCAACAGGGGTTAGAAGGAAACACCATATATTTT.

CDR3 region: CASSSYTGRVEQFF. CDR3 coding DNA: TGCGCCAGCAGTTCTTATACAGGGCGGGTTGAGCAGTTCTTC. The chain is built from TRBV4-1 and TRBJ2-1; a possible D gene is TRBD1 (6 bases). The CDR3 runs 14 residues. V shed 6 bases and J shed 9 bases, with 18 bases lying between them. CDR1 MGHRA and CDR2 YSYEKL come from the germline V gene.

The chain is built from TRBV5-6 and TRBJ2-3; D is perhaps TRBD2 (6 bases). Deletions cut 5 bases from V and 0 bases from J, with 25 bases between. This CDR3 is built from 19 residues. Germline V lookup: CDR1 SGHDT, CDR2 YYEEEE. In DNA, the CDR3 is TGTGCCAGCAGTACCCGGGGGAATAGGCGACGCTCTAGCACAGATACGCAGTATTTT. It specifies CASSTRGNRRRSSTDTQYF.

The CDR3 here is CASSLPDRYYGYTF. The CDR3 DNA sequence: TGTGCCAGCTCCCTTCCGGACAGATACTATGGCTACACCTTC. The J gene is TRBJ1-2, the V gene TRBV18; tentatively, D is TRBD1 (6 bases). Germline CDR1 reads KGHSH; CDR2 reads LQKENI. Trimming stripped 6 bases from V and 3 bases from J, with 14 bases between. This CDR3 comprises 14 residues.

This clonotype was counted once. J is TRBJ2-7 and V is TRBV11-2; 8 nucleotides align to TRBD1. The CDR3 runs to 16 residues. V was clipped by 6 bases and J by 0 bases; unmatched bases: 10. Germline assignment: CDR1 SGHAT and CDR2 FQNNGV. Here the CDR3 DNA reads TGTGCCAGCAGTTCGAGGACAGGGCTAGACTCCTACGAGCAGTACTTC. Amino acids: CASSSRTGLDSYEQYF.

This clonotype was observed a few times. The rearrangement uses TRBV2 and TRBJ2-2; D is perhaps TRBD2 (5 bases). Germline-derived CDR1 and CDR2 are SNHLY and FYNNEI. This CDR3 has 12 amino acids. V was clipped by 6 bases and J by 7 bases, with 9 bases between them. CDR3 nucleotides: TGTGCCAGCAGAACAGACTACGGGGAGCTGTTTTTT. Translation gives CASRTDYGELFF. Full variable domain (missing parts from reference TRBV2 and TRBJ2-2): EPEVTQTPSHQVTQMGQEVILRCVPISNHLYFYWYRQILGQKVEFLVSFYNNEISEKSEIFDDQFSVERPDGSNFTLKIRSTKLEDSAMYFCASRTDYGELFFGEGSRLTVL.